The 26 T cell receptor beta chains below come from one sample, sequenced in a study of blood T cells in healthy people across ages (dated by TCRdb to between 2014 and 2017). Library generation was performed with 5' RACE. Sequencer: Illumina HiSeq 2500. A second PCR of roughly 7 to 12 cycles was performed with a sample-barcoded 5' primer and a J-beta primer mix. The public reads were reprocessed in TCRdb via fastp at Q25 and MiXCR, keeping in-frame beta chains. Every distinct CDR3 protein forms one entry, paired with its most common genes and DNA. The sample table shows 800,000 to 950,000 distinct CDR3 sequences, and around 48% are seen once. The ten largest clones take up 10% to 15% of the sample. Sequences were obtained from blood. These TCRs come from a man aged 25 to 45 in good health.

The chain joins TRBV12-3 or TRBV12-4 to TRBJ1-5, with TRBD1 as a possible D gene (5 bases). The CDR3 consists of 15 residues. With 6 bases removed from V and 3 bases from J, the gap between germline ends came to 15 bases. CDR3 amino acids: CASSPRGGDNQPQHF. The CDR3 DNA reads as TGTGCCAGCAGCCCCCGGGGAGGGGACAATCAGCCCCAGCATTTT.

This rearrangement joins TRBV29-1 to TRBJ2-3; 13 bases are shared with TRBD2. From germline, CDR1 is SQVTM and CDR2 ANQGSEA. The CDR3 is 15 residues long. After removal of 1 base from V and 3 bases from J, the junction contained 1 base not matched to a gene. Here the CDR3 reads CSVEGGLAGTDTQYF. Written as DNA, the CDR3 is TGCAGCGTTGAAGGGGGACTAGCGGGGACAGATACGCAGTATTTT.

The gene calls are TRBV12-3 or TRBV12-4 and TRBJ2-3; D is perhaps TRBD2 (6 bases). The CDR3 contains 15 residues. Deletions cut 4 bases from V and 0 bases from J, with 11 bases between. CDR3 coding DNA: TGTGCCAGCAGTTCTCCGGGGGATAGCACAGATACGCAGTATTTT. Its translation: CASSSPGDSTDTQYF.

This clonotype appeared once. The chain combines TRBV6-1 with TRBJ2-4; D is ambiguous. Gene TRBJ2-7 matches the end of the DNA better, so the J call may be wrong. CDR3 size: 13 residues. Germline V lookup: CDR1 MNHNS, CDR2 SASEGT. The CDR3: CASRSTPVGEQYF. The CDR3 nucleotides read TGTGCCAGCAGGAGCACGCCTGTTGGCGAGCAGTACTTC.

The chain is built from TRBV3-1 and TRBJ2-1; D is undetermined. Germline-derived CDR1 and CDR2 are LGHDT and YNNKEL (reference sequence). This CDR3 region has 15 residues. The V end was cut by 0 bases, the J end by 3 bases, with 9 bases between. CDR3 amino acids: CASSQDYTGYNEQFF. The CDR3 nucleotides are TGTGCCAGCAGCCAAGATTATACCGGCTACAATGAGCAGTTCTTC.

On this clonotype itself: A read error may account for a junction end that differs from germline. The genes are TRBV10-3 and TRBJ1-5, with D tentatively TRBD1 (5 bases). The CDR3 has 16 amino acids. Per the germline V gene, CDR1 is ENHRY and CDR2 is SYGVKD. CDR3 region: CTISQTGTTGNQPQHF. The CDR3 DNA is TGTACCATCAGTCAAACCGGGACCACGGGGAATCAGCCCCAGCATTTT.

This sequence joins TRBV4-1 and TRBJ2-5, with 10 bases aligning to TRBD1. Trimming at V came to 0 bases and at J to 2 bases, leaving 3 bases not matched to a gene. Germline CDR1 reads MGHRA; CDR2 reads YSYEKL. The CDR3 runs to 16 residues. This CDR3 is CASSQEGTGVQETQYF. The DNA of the CDR3 is TGCGCCAGCAGCCAAGAGGGGACAGGGGTACAAGAGACCCAGTACTTC.

This chain connects TRBV7-2 to TRBJ2-7; D unresolved. Germline CDR1 is SGHTA and CDR2 is FQGNSA. With 3 bases removed from V and 2 bases from J, the gap between germline ends came to 5 bases. The CDR3 runs to 12 residues. The CDR3, as DNA: TGTGCCAGCAGCTTCAATGCCTACGAGCAGTACTTC. Protein: CASSFNAYEQYF.

The rearrangement uses TRBV12-3 or TRBV12-4 and TRBJ1-2; D ambiguous. Trimming removed 3 bases at V and 4 bases at J, with 12 bases between. CDR3 length equals 14 residues. DNA of the CDR3: TGTGCCAGCAGTTTTTCCGAAAGGACCTATGGCTACACCTTC. Amino acid sequence: CASSFSERTYGYTF.

This clonotype was observed a handful of times. The V gene is TRBV6-2 or TRBV6-3, the J gene TRBJ2-1; TRBD2 is a possible D gene (6 bases). Germline CDR1 reads MNHEY; CDR2 reads SVGEGT. V lost 0 bases and J lost 2, with 14 bases in between. The CDR3 has 17 amino acids. CDR3 DNA: TGTGCCAGCAGTTACTCGCCGGGGGTAGGGACCTACAATGAGCAGTTCTTC. Residues: CASSYSPGVGTYNEQFF.

This chain uses TRBV7-2 with TRBJ1-5; D remains ambiguous. V lost 6 bases and J 2 bases, leaving 14 bases between the germline ends. The CDR3 runs to 15 residues. In germline, CDR1 is SGHTA, CDR2 FQGNSA. The CDR3 bases are TGTGCCAGCAGTTACTCGACATCCCGCAATCAGCCCCAGCATTTT. Residues: CASSYSTSRNQPQHF. The full variable domain, with the rest looked up from reference TRBV7-2 and TRBJ1-5, is GAGVSQSPSNKVTEKGKDVELRCDPISGHTALYWYRQSLGQGLEFLIYFQGNSAPDKSGLPSDRFSAERTGGSVSTLTIQRTQQEDSAVYLCASSYSTSRNQPQHFGDGTRLSIL.

The chain employs TRBV20-1 and TRBJ1-1; TRBD1 matches at 10 bases. This CDR3 contains 14 residues. From germline, CDR1 is DFQATT and CDR2 SNEGSKA (reference sequence). V shed 1 base, J shed 6 bases, and the junction held 5 bases outside the gene matches. DNA of the CDR3: TGCAGTGCTAGAGCGGGACAGGGGCTCGCTGAAGCTTTCTTT. Translated: CSARAGQGLAEAFF.

The rearrangement links TRBV5-1 to TRBJ2-7; D might be TRBD1 (5 bases). The CDR3 is made up of 15 amino acids. Trimming cost V 2 bases and J 0 bases, with 12 bases left between them. CDR1 is SGHRS, CDR2 YFSETQ, per germline. CDR3 DNA: TGCGCCAGCAGCTTTTTAGGGGTCCTCTCCTACGAGCAGTACTTC. Amino acids: CASSFLGVLSYEQYF.

This clonotype was detected only a few times. This chain connects TRBV12-3 or TRBV12-4 to TRBJ2-5; TRBD2 agrees at 7 bases. This CDR3 is built from 15 residues. V gave up 4 bases and J gave up 4 bases; unmatched junction bases: 9. This CDR3 reads CASSSRELASETQYF. CDR3 sequence (DNA): TGTGCCAGCAGTTCACGAGAACTAGCGTCAGAGACCCAGTACTTC.

This clonotype was seen only a few times. The chain combines TRBV20-1 with TRBJ2-3; TRBD2 agrees at 12 bases. The CDR3 runs 17 residues. Trimming removed 4 bases from V and 3 bases from J; junction bases left unmatched: 11. Germline CDR1 DFQATT, CDR2 SNEGSKA (reference sequence). The CDR3: CSATSSGTSGRTDTQYF. CDR3 bases: TGCAGTGCTACTTCTAGCGGGACTAGCGGGCGGACAGATACGCAGTATTTT.

A few counts support this clonotype. The V gene is TRBV5-1, the J gene TRBJ1-2; D uncertain. Germline CDR1 and CDR2: SGHRS and YFSETQ. V dropped 0 bases and J dropped 7 bases, with 10 bases sitting between them. The CDR3 is 13 residues long. CDR3 sequence: CASSLVAQGGYTF. The CDR3 DNA follows: TGCGCCAGCAGCTTGGTTGCGCAAGGTGGCTACACCTTC.

This clonotype was detected a few times. This chain joins TRBV18 and TRBJ1-1; no reliable D call. The CDR3 has 13 amino acids. With 6 bases removed from V and 1 base from J, the gap between germline ends came to 9 bases. CDR1 KGHSH and CDR2 LQKENI come from the germline V gene. CDR3 region: CASSTDKNTEAFF. Here the CDR3 DNA reads TGTGCCAGCTCCACCGACAAGAACACTGAAGCTTTCTTT. Full variable domain (remainder filled in from reference TRBV18 and TRBJ1-1): NAGVMQNPRHLVRRRGQEARLRCSPMKGHSHVYWYRQLPEEGLKFMVYLQKENIIDESGMPKERFSAEFPKEGPSILRIQQVVRGDSAAYFCASSTDKNTEAFFGQGTRLTVV.

This clonotype turned up a few times. The chain has TRBV25-1 and TRBJ2-7; TRBD1 agrees at 8 bases. This CDR3 comprises 16 residues. Unmatched junction bases numbered 8, after V lost 4 bases and J lost 0 bases. Germline values: CDR1 MGHDK, CDR2 SYGVNS. CDR3 sequence (DNA): TGTGCCAGCAGTGGGCAACAGGGGGTGAGCTCCTACGAGCAGTACTTC. Translated: CASSGQQGVSSYEQYF.

Many counts were recorded for this clonotype. The chain recombines TRBV5-1 with TRBJ1-1; 8 bases align to TRBD1. The CDR3 sequence is 17 residues long. V was clipped by 5 bases and J by 4 bases; unmatched bases: 16. Per the germline V gene, CDR1 is SGHRS and CDR2 is YFSETQ. CDR3 nucleotides: TGCGCCAGCAGACGGACAGGGACCCGAACAGTCCCCACTGAAGCTTTCTTT. The encoded protein is CASRRTGTRTVPTEAFF.

This clonotype was observed a few times. J is TRBJ2-5 and V is TRBV6-5; D not certain. The CDR3 runs to 16 residues. Trimming cost V 10 bases and J 2 bases, with 23 bases left between them. Germline V CDR1 and CDR2: MNHEY, SVGAGI. The CDR3 nucleotides read TGTGCCACCAAAACCGATCCAGGCAGTTCGCAAGAGACCCAGTACTTC. It translates to CATKTDPGSSQETQYF.

The V gene is TRBV4-1, the J gene TRBJ2-7; no firm D call. Trimming stripped 0 bases from V and 10 bases from J, with 13 bases between. There are 13 residues in the CDR3. Germline-derived CDR1 and CDR2 are MGHRA and YSYEKL. CDR3 region: CASSQDLAVEQYF. CDR3 DNA sequence: TGCGCCAGCAGCCAAGATTTGGCGGTGGAACAGTACTTC.

This chain uses TRBV28 with TRBJ2-2; D may be TRBD2 (5 bases). CDR3 length equals 16 residues. Germline V gene lookup returns CDR1 MDHEN and CDR2 SYDVKM. Trimming left V 1 base short and J 0 bases short, with 9 bases between. The CDR3 DNA follows: TGTGCCAGCAGTTTATTCGCAGCGGCGAACACCGGGGAGCTGTTTTTT. This encodes CASSLFAAANTGELFF.

The rearrangement joins TRBV5-6 to TRBJ2-3; D tentatively fits TRBD1 or TRBD2 (5 bases each). The CDR3 totals 15 residues. Looked up from germline, CDR1 is SGHDT and CDR2 is YYEEEE. V lost 5 bases to trimming and J lost 2 bases, with 15 bases between them. The CDR3 bases are TGTGCCAGCAGTTTCCGGGACGGGGACACAGATACGCAGTATTTT. Translation gives CASSFRDGDTDTQYF.

A few counts support this clonotype. The V and J genes are TRBV11-2 and TRBJ2-3; 11 bases are shared with TRBD2. J was trimmed by 4 bases and V by 3 bases; bases with no gene match: 3. This CDR3 contains 15 residues. Germline CDR1 is SGHAT and CDR2 is FQNNGV. The CDR3, as DNA: TGTGCCAGCAGCTTCAGGACTAGCGGGCCAGATACGCAGTATTTT. This translates into CASSFRTSGPDTQYF.

This clonotype came up a few times. V and J are TRBV20-1 and TRBJ1-4; the D gene is possibly TRBD1 (6 bases). Germline V gene sequence: CDR1 DFQATT, CDR2 SNEGSKA (reference sequence). V lost 5 bases and J lost 3, with 13 bases in between. CDR3 length equals 14 residues. DNA for the CDR3: TGCAGTGCTCAGAGGGGGGAAGCTAATGAAAAACTGTTTTTT. Amino acid sequence: CSAQRGEANEKLFF.

This clonotype appeared once. V is TRBV20-1 and J is TRBJ2-7; D assignment may be TRBD1 or TRBD2 (5 bases each). V was trimmed by 0 bases and J by 2 bases, leaving 14 bases between them. CDR3 length: 15 residues. CDR1 and CDR2 (germline): DFQATT, SNEGSKA (reference sequence). The CDR3 protein is CSAREEDQGPYEQYF. The CDR3 DNA follows: TGCAGTGCTAGAGAGGAGGACCAGGGACCCTACGAGCAGTACTTC.